The 8 T cell receptor beta chains below were found in one sample sequenced in a study of blood T cell repertoires in COVID-19. The table came from immunoSEQ multiplex PCR; TCRdb's copy has only in-frame clones and leaves some out. This table has 200,000 to 300,000 clones, roughly 80% appearing once. The sample taken for sequencing was peripheral blood. All receptors derive from a woman at least 80 years old with COVID-19, enrolled during active disease.

This clone has more than one count but fewer than ten. V gene TRBV27 combines with J gene TRBJ1-2, with 9 bases matching TRBD1. The length of the CDR3 is 13 residues. Germline assignment: CDR1 MNHEY and CDR2 SMNVEV (reference sequence). Germline trimming cut 6 bases from V and 7 bases from J; bases unmatched to any gene: 6. The CDR3 sequence: CASRTGTGFGYTF. The CDR3 coding sequence is TGTGCCAGCAGGACCGGGACAGGGTTTGGCTACACCTTC.

The chain joins TRBV28 to TRBJ1-2; tentatively, D is TRBD1 (6 bases). This CDR3 contains 13 residues. V dropped 6 bases and J dropped 1 base, with 9 bases sitting between them. Germline V CDR1 and CDR2: MDHEN, SYDVKM. The CDR3 DNA is TGTGCCAGCAGCTTACAGGGTAACTATGGCTACACCTTC. Translating gives CASSLQGNYGYTF.

This clone was detected only a few times. The chain combines TRBV6-5 with TRBJ2-5; TRBD2 aligns across 7 bases. The CDR3 totals 13 residues. Trimming removed 5 bases from V and 7 bases from J; junction bases left unmatched: 7. Per the germline V gene, CDR1 is MNHEY and CDR2 is SVGAGI. CDR3 loop: CASSRATGGTQYF. CDR3 nucleotides: TGTGCCAGCAGTCGCGCTACGGGGGGGACCCAGTACTTC.

The V and J genes are TRBV7-6 and TRBJ1-1; D is perhaps TRBD1 (6 bases). CDR1 is SGHVS and CDR2 is FNYEAQ in the germline V gene. The germline V and J ends were trimmed by 1 base and 1 base, with 10 bases remaining between them. The CDR3 totals 15 residues. The CDR3 spells CASSLGRGRNTEAFF. CDR3 in DNA: TGTGCCAGCAGCTTAGGCAGGGGAAGGAACACTGAAGCTTTCTTT. Full variable domain (outside the CDR3, taken from reference TRBV7-6 and TRBJ1-1): GAGVSQSPRYKVTKRGQDVALRCDPISGHVSLYWYRQALGQGPEFLTYFNYEAQQDKSGLPNDRFSAERPEGSISTLTIQRTEQRDSAMYRCASSLGRGRNTEAFFGQGTRLTVV.

The rearrangement joins TRBV19 to TRBJ2-5; 11 nucleotides agree with TRBD2. V shed 9 bases, J shed 4 bases, and the junction held 19 bases outside the gene matches. The germline V gene has CDR1 LNHDA and CDR2 SQIVND (reference sequence). This CDR3 is built from 18 residues. The CDR3 bases are TGTGCCAGCTCCTTCGGGGTAGCGGGGGGGCCGGGCGGAGAGACCCAGTACTTC. Its protein product is CASSFGVAGGPGGETQYF.

This rearrangement joins TRBV7-3 to TRBJ1-3; D possibly corresponds to TRBD1 (5 bases). Germline-derived CDR1 and CDR2 are SGHTA and FQGTGA. This CDR3 has 13 residues. V lost 6 bases and J lost 5, with 11 bases in between. The CDR3 spells CASRPQGRNTIYF. CDR3 DNA sequence: TGTGCCAGCAGGCCTCAGGGTAGAAACACCATATATTTT.

V is TRBV6-2 or TRBV6-3 and J is TRBJ2-1, with 7 bases identical to TRBD2. V shed 1 base, J shed 5 bases, and the junction held 5 bases outside the gene matches. The CDR3 is 15 amino acids. Germline CDR1 is MNHEY and CDR2 is SVGEGT. CDR3 region: CASSYFGLGNNEQFF. CDR3 DNA: TGTGCCAGCAGTTACTTCGGACTAGGAAACAATGAGCAGTTCTTC.

This chain connects TRBV5-1 to TRBJ2-3; D is undetermined. V lost 2 bases and J 9 bases, leaving 7 bases between the germline ends. CDR3 length: 11 residues. Per germline, CDR1 SGHRS and CDR2 YFSETQ. CDR3 sequence (DNA): TGCGCCAGCAGCTTTCAGGCCACGCAGTATTTT. Encoded protein: CASSFQATQYF. The complete variable domain, with remaining parts taken from reference TRBV5-1 and TRBJ2-3, reads KAGVTQTPRYLIKTRGQQVTLSCSPISGHRSVSWYQQTPGQGLQFLFEYFSETQRNKGNFPGRFSGRQFSNSRSEMNVSTLELGDSALYLCASSFQATQYFGPGTRLTVL.